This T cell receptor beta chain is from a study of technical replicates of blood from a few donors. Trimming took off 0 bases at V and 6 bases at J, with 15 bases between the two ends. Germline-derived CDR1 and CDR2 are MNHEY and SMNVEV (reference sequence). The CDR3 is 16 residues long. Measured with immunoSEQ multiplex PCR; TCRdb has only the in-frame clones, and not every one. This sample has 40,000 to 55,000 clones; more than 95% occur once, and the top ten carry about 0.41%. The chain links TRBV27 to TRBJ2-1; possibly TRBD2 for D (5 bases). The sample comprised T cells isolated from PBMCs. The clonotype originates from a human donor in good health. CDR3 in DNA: TGTGCCAGCAGTTTATCTCCTCGGGGATTCCCCAATGAGCAGTTCTTC. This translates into CASSLSPRGFPNEQFF.